This T cell receptor beta chain was recovered during a study of blood T cell repertoires in COVID-19. Trimming pared 5 bases from V and 2 bases from J, leaving 13 bases between. The CDR3 is made up of 14 amino acids. Per germline, CDR1 SGHTA and CDR2 FQGNSA. This clone has more than one count but fewer than ten. The data were produced by immunoSEQ multiplex PCR, yet TCRdb's version contains in-frame clones alone and is incomplete. Of about 250,000 clones listed, about 91% are singletons. This rearrangement joins TRBV7-2 to TRBJ2-7, with TRBD2 as a possible D gene (6 bases). This clonotype originated in a woman between 35 and 50 years old who had recovered from COVID-19. Sequencing used peripheral blood. CDR3 sequence (DNA): TGTGCCAGCAGCCCCCGGACTATGACCTACGAGCAGTACTTC. This encodes CASSPRTMTYEQYF.